This T cell receptor (beta chain) was retrieved from a study of blood T cell repertoires in COVID-19 (TCRdb year 2020). For the study in its entirety: The collaborator samples originated in the United States, Italy and Spain and spanned the acute and convalescent phases of COVID-19. The material from the prospective study consisted of cDNA or gDNA derived from T cells, B-cell-depleted T cells, or PBMCs. The dataset comprised deeply sampled blood TCRbeta repertoires from subjects exposed to, actively infected with, or recovered from COVID-19. The repertoires were released in a freely available public database intended as a resource for research on the immune response to SARS-CoV-2. Samples were obtained from the ongoing ImmuneRACE study (first 160 participants) and from some 1,300 subjects provided by 6 global collaborators. Nearly every sample came with metadata listing a de-identified subject ID, COVID-19 status, age in years and sex. Where available, HLA class I and class II types were taken from metadata supplied by the sample provider and were not determined by assay-based typing.

Participants in the prospective study were enrolled through a virtual design, were aged about 18 to 90 years, and lived in about two dozen United States geographic areas. Cohort assignment in the prospective study relied on participant-reported clinical history from a screening survey and a study questionnaire. Recovered participants in ImmuneRACE Cohort 3 were defined as having two consecutive negative NP/OP PCR tests, clearance from a healthcare professional, or resolution of symptoms. Mobile phlebotomists in the prospective study collected whole blood, serum and a nasopharyngeal or oropharyngeal swab from every participant. Over an approximately 2-month period, participants in the prospective study had the option of providing additional blood draws and questionnaires. Before DNA extraction, blood samples from the prospective study were shipped at room temperature or frozen. TCRbeta CDR3 regions were amplified from genomic DNA by means of the immunoSEQ Assay, a bias-controlled multiplex PCR. Per the source publication's procedure: The number of nucleated cells in each sample was estimated from the amplification of reference gene primers within the assay. Sequence reads were collapsed and filtered to measure the absolute abundance of every unique TCRbeta CDR3 rearrangement. For each sample, productive Simpson clonality was calculated by taking the square root of Simpson's diversity index across productive rearrangements. Here the immuneACCESS table is served through TCRdb, limited to in-frame sequences with V and J called. Missing clones are a known gap in these copies; in checked studies unresolved V genes cover under half, and the rest lacks a known reason. V and J calls and clone size come straight from that table; D and trimming were deduced from the DNA. The sample yields roughly 300,000 clones; roughly 84% were counted once. 1% of the sample lies in the top ten.

CDR1 KGHDR and CDR2 SFDVKD are derived from the germline V gene. The junction carries 17 bases between V and J, which are trimmed by 3 bases and 7 bases respectively. CDR3 length: 16 amino acids, cysteine to phenylalanine. Kept here is only the CDR3 DNA, which spans 48 bases and is read in frame from base 1. What the authors observed across the whole study: How much clinical and demographic metadata was included differed by source and by participant, and the metadata was provided uncurated.

Points on this clone: The clone's antigen remains unknown. Qualities for individual bases were not recorded, and no much larger clone is one base off.

The receptor's source is a woman aged 25 to 45 who had recovered from COVID-19. The rearrangement combines TRBV24-1 with TRBJ1-4; TRBD1 is a weak D gene call, 6 bases matching. Material: PBMCs or T cells enriched from blood (not recorded which). The CDR3 here reads CATSDPKTGSLEKLFF. The sequence in DNA is TGTGCCACCAGTGATCCCAAGACAGGCTCCCTTGAAAAACTGTTTTTT.